This T cell receptor (beta chain) was identified during a study of blood T cell repertoires in COVID-19. About the study: From the United States, Italy and Spain came samples of acute and convalescent COVID-19.

Authors' processing steps: From reference gene primer amplification, estimates of nucleated cell counts were derived. Profiled with immunoSEQ multiplex PCR; TCRdb holds only in-frame clones, not every one. From that table come the V and J calls and clone size; the DNA was used to work out D and trimming. The sample records approximately 89,000 clones, about 85% being singletons. Trimming shortened V by 4 bases and J by 8 bases, and 17 bases separated the two germline ends. Germline CDR1 SNHLY, CDR2 FYNNEI. This CDR3 has 15 residues. The sample consisted of peripheral blood. This sequence originates from an older woman with acute or convalescent COVID-19. The chain employs TRBV2 and TRBJ2-2; possibly TRBD2 for D (5 bases). DNA of the CDR3: TGTGCCAGCAGTGGGAGTCCACGAGGGCTGGGGGAGCTGTTTTTT. Amino acid sequence: CASSGSPRGLGELFF.